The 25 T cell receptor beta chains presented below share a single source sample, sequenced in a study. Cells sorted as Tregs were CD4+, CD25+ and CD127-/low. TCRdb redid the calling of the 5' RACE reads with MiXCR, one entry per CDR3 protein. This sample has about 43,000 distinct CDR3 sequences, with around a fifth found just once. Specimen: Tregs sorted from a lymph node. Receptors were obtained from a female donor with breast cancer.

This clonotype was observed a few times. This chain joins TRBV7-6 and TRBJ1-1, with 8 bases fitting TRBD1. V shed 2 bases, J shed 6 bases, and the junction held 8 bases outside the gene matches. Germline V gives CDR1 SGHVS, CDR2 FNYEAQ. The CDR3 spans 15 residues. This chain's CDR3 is CASSLRGQGPSEAFF. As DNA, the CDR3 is TGTGCCAGCAGCTTACGAGGACAGGGACCTTCTGAAGCTTTCTTT.

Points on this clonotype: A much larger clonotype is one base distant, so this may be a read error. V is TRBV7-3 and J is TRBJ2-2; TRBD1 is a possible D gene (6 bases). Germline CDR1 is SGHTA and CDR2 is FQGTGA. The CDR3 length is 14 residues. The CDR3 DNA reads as TGTACCAGCAGCCCGACTGGGGGCGGACGGGAGCTGTTTTTT. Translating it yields CTSSPTGGGRELFF.

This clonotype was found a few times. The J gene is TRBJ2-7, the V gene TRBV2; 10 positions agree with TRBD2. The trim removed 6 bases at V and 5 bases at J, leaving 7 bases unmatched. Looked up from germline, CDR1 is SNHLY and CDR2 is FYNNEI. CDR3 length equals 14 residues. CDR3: CASRTGTSDHEQYF. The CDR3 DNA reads TGTGCCAGCAGGACCGGGACTAGCGACCACGAGCAGTACTTC.

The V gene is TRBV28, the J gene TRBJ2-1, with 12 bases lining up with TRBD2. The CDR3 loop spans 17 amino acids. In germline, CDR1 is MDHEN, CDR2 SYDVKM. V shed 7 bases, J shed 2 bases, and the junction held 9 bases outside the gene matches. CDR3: CASTPWASGRAYNEQFF. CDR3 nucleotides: TGTGCCAGCACCCCCTGGGCTAGCGGGAGGGCCTACAATGAGCAGTTCTTC.

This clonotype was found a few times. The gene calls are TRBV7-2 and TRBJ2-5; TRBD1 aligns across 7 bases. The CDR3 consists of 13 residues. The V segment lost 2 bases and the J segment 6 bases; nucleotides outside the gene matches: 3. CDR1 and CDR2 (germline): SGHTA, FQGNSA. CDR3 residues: CASSLPGQKTQYF. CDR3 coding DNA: TGTGCCAGCAGCTTACCGGGACAGAAGACCCAGTACTTC.

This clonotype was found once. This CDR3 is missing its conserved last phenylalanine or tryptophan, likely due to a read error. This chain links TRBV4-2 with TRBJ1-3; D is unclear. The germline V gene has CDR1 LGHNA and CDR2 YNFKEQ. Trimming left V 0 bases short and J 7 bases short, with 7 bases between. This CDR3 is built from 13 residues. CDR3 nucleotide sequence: TGTGCCAGCAGCCAAGACCGGGTGAACACCATATATCTT. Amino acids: CASSQDRVNTIYL.

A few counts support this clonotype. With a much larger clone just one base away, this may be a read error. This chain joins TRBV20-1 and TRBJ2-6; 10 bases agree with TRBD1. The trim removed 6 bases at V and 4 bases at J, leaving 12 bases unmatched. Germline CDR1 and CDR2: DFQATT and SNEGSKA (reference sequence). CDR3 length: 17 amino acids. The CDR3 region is CSAPMTGGAGGANVLTF. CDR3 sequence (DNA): TGCAGTGCACCCATGACAGGGGGCGCGGGGGGGGCCAACGTCCTGACTTTC.

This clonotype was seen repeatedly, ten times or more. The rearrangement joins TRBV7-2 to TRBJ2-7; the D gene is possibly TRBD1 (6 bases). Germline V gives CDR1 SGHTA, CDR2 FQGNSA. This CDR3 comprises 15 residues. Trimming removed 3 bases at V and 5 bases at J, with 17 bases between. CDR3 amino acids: CASSLDRDTVDEQYF. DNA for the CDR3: TGTGCCAGCAGCTTGGACCGGGACACGGTGGACGAGCAGTACTTC.

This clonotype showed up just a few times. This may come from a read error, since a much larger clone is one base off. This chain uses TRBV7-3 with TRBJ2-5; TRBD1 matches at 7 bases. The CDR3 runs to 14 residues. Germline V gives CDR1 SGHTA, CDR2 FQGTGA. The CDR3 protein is CASSPTGLQETRYF. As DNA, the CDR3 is TGTGCCAGCAGCCCGACAGGGCTCCAAGAGACCCGGTACTTC. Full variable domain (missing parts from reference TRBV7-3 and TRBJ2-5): GAGVSQTPSNKVTEKGKYVELRCDPISGHTALYWYRQSLGQGPEFLIYFQGTGAADDSGLPNDRFFAVRPEGSVSTLKIQRTERGDSAVYLCASSPTGLQETRYFGPGTRLLVL.

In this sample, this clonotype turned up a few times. The CDR3 region is CASSPRQGEQYF. The CDR3 coding sequence is TGTGCCAGCAGCCCACGACAGGGTGAGCAGTACTTC. The V and J genes are TRBV9 and TRBJ2-7; 7 bases fit TRBD1. This CDR3 comprises 12 residues. Looked up from germline, CDR1 is SGDLS and CDR2 is YYNGEE. The trim removed 4 bases at V and 7 bases at J, leaving 5 bases unmatched.

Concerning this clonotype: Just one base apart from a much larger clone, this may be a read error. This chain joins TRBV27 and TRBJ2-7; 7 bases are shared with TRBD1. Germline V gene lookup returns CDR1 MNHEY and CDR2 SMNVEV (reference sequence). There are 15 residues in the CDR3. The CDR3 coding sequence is TGTGCCAGCAGTCTCTCCCGGGCAGGGGGTCTCGAGCGGTACTTC. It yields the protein CASSLSRAGGLERYF.

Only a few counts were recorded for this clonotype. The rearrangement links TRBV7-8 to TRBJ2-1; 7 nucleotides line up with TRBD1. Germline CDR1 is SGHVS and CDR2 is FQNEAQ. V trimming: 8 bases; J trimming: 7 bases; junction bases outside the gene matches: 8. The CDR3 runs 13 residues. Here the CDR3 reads CASFTGVWNEQFF. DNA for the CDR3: TGTGCCAGCTTCACAGGGGTGTGGAATGAGCAGTTCTTC.

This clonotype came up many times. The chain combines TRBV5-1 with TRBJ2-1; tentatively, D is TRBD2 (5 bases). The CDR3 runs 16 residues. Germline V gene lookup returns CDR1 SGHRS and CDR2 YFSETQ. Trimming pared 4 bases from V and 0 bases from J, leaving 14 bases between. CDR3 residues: CASSRFTGGSYNEQFF. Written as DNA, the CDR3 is TGCGCCAGCAGCCGTTTCACCGGAGGCTCCTACAATGAGCAGTTCTTC.

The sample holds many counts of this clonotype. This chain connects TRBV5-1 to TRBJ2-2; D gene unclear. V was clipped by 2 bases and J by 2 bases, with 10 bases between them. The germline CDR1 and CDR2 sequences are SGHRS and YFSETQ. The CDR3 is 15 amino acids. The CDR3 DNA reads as TGCGCCAGCAGCTTCGACCCCCGAAACACCGGGGAGCTGTTTTTT. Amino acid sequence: CASSFDPRNTGELFF.

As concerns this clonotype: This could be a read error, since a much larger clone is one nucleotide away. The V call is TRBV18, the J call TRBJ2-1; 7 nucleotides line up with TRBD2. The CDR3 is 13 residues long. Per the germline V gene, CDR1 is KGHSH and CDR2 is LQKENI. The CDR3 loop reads CASSTTSVNGQFF. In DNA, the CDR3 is TGTGCCAGCTCAACAACTAGCGTTAATGGGCAGTTCTTC.

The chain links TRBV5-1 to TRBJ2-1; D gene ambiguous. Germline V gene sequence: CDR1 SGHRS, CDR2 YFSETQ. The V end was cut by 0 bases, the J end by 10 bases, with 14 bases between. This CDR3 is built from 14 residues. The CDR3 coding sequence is TGCGCCAGCAGCTTGGGGTCCCAGGCCTACGAGCAGTTCTTC. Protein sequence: CASSLGSQAYEQFF.

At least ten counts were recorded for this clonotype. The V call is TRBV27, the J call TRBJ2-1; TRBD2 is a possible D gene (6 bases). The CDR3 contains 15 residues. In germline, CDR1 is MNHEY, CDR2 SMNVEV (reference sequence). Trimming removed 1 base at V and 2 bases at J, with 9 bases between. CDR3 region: CASSLYSSAYNEQFF. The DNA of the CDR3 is TGTGCCAGCAGTTTATACTCTAGCGCCTACAATGAGCAGTTCTTC.

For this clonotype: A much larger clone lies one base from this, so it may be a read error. The chain's CDR3 is CSVEVLYEQYF. In DNA, the CDR3 is TGCAGCGTTGAAGTTCTGTACGAGCAGTACTTC. The chain uses TRBV29-1 and TRBJ2-7; D is uncertain. The V end was cut by 1 base, the J end by 4 bases, with 5 bases between. Germline lookup yields CDR1 SQVTM and CDR2 ANQGSEA. This CDR3 has 11 amino acids.

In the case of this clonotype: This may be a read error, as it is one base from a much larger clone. CDR3 DNA: TGTGCCAGCAGCTCCCGGGACAGGGCCAATGAGCAGCTCTTC. This codes for CASSSRDRANEQLF. V usage is TRBV13 and J usage is TRBJ2-1, with 9 bases identical to TRBD1. The CDR3 has 14 residues. CDR1 and CDR2 from the germline V gene are PRHDT and FYEKMQ (reference sequence).

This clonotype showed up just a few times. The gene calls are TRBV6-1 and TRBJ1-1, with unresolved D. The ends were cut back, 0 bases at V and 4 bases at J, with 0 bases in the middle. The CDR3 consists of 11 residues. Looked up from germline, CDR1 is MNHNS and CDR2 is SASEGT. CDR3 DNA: TGTGCCAGCAGTGAAGCCACTGAAGCTTTCTTT. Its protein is CASSEATEAFF.

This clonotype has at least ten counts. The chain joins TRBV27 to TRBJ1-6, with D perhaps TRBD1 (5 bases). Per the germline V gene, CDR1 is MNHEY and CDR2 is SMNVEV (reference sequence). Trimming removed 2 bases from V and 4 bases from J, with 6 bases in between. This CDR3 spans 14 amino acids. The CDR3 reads CASSLQGYNSPLHF. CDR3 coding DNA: TGTGCCAGCAGTTTACAGGGATATAATTCACCCCTCCACTTT.

The CDR3 sequence: CASSLARGQPQHF. The CDR3 DNA sequence: TGTGCCAGCAGCTTAGCTCGCGGCCAGCCCCAGCATTTT. J is TRBJ1-5 and V is TRBV7-6; D call uncertain. Trimming removed 0 bases from V and 7 bases from J, with 7 bases in between. The germline V gene has CDR1 SGHVS and CDR2 FNYEAQ. The CDR3 is 13 amino acids.

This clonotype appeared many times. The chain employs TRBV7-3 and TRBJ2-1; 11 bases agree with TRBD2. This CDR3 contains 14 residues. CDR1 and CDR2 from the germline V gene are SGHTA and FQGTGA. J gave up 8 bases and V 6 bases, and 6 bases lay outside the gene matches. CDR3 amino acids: CASSYGTSGDEQFF. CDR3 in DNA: TGTGCCAGCAGTTACGGGACTAGCGGAGATGAGCAGTTCTTC.

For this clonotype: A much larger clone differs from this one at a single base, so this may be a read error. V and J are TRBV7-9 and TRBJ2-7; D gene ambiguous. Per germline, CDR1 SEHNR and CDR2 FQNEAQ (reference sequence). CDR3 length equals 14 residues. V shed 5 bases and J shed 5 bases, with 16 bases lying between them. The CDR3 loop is CASSPRTESHEQYF. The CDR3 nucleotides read TGTGCCAGCAGCCCACGGACCGAATCCCACGAGCAGTACTTC.

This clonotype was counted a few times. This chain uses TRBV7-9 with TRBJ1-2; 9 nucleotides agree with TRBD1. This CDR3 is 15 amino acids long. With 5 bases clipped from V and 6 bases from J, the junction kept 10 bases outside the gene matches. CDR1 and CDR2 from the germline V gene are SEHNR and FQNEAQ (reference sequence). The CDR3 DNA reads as TGTGCCAGCAGCCCTCGAGACAGGGGGTTGGATGGCTACACCTTC. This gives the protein CASSPRDRGLDGYTF.